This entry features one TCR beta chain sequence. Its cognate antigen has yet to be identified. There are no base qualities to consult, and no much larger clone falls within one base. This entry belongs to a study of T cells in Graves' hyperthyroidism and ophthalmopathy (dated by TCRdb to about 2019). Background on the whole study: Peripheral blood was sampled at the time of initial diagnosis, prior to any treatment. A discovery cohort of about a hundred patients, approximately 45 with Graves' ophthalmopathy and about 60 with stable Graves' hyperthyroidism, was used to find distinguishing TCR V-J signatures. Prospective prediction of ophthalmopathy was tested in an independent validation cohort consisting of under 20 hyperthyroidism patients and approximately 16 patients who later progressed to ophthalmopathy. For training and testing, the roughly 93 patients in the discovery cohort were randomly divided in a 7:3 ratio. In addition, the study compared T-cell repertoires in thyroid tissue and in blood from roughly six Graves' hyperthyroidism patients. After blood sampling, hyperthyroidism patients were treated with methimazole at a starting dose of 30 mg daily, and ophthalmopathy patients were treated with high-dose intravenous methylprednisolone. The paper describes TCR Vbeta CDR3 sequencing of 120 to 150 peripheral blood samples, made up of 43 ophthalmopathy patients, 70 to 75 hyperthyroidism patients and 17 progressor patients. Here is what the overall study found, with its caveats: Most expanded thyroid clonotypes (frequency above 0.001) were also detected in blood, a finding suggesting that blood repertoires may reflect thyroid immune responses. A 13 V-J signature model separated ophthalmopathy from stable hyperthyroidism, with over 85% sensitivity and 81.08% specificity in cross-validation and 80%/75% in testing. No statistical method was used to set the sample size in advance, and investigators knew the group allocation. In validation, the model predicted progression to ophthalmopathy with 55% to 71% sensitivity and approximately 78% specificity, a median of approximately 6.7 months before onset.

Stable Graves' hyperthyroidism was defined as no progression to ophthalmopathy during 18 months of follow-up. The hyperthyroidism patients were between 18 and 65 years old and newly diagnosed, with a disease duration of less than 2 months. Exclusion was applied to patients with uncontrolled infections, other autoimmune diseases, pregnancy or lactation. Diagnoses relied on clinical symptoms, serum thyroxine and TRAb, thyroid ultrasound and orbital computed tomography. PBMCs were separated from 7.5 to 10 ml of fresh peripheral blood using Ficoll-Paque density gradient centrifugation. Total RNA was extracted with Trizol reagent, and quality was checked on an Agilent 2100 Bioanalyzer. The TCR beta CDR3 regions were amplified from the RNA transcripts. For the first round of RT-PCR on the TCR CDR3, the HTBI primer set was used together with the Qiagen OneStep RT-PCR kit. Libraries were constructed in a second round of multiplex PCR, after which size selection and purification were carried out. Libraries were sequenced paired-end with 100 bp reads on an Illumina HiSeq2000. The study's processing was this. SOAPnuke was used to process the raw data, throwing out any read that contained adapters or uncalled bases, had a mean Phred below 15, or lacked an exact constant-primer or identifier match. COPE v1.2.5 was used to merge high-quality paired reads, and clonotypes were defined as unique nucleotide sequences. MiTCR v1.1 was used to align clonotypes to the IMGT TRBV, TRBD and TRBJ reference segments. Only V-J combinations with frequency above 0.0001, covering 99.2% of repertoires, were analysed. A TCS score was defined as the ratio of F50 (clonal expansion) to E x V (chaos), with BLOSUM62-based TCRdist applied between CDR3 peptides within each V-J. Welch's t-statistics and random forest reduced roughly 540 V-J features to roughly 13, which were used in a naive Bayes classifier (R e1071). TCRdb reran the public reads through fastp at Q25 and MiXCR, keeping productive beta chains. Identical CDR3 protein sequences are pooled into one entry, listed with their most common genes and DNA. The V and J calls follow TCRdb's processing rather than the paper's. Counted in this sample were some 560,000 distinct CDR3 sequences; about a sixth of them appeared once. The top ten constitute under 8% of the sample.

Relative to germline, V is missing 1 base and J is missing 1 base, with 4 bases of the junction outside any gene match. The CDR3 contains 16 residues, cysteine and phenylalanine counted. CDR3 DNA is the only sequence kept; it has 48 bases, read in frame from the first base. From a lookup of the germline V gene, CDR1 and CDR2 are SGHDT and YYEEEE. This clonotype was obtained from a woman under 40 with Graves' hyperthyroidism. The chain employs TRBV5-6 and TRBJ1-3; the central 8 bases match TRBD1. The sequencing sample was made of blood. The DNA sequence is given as TGTGCCAGCAGCTTGTCAGGGGGCGCTTCTGGAAACACCATATATTTT. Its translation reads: CASSLSGGASGNTIYF.